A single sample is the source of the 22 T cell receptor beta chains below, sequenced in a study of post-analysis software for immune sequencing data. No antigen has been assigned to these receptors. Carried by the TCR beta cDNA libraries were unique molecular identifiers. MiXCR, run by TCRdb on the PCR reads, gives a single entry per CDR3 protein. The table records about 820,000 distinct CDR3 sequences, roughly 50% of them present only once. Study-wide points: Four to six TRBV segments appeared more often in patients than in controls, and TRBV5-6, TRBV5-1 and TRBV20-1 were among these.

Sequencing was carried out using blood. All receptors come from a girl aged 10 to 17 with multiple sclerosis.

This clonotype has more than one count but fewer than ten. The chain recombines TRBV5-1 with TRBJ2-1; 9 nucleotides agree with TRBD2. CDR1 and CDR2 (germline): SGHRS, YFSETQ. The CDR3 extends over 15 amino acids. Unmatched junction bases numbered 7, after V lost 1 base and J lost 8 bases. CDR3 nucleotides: TGCGCCAGCAGCTTGTTACTAGCGGGTAACGATGAGCAGTTCTTC. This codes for CASSLLLAGNDEQFF.

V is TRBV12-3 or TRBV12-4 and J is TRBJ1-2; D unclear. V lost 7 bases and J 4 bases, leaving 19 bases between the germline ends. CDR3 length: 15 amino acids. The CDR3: CASTKTGRTSYGYTF. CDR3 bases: TGTGCCAGCACAAAAACGGGCCGGACCTCCTATGGCTACACCTTC.

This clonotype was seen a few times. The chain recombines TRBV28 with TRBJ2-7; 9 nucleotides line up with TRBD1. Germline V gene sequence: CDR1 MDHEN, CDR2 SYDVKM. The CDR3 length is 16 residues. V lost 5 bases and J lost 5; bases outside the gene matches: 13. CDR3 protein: CASSPRLRDRVHEQYF. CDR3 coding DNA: TGTGCCAGCAGTCCCCGCCTACGGGACAGGGTCCACGAGCAGTACTTC.

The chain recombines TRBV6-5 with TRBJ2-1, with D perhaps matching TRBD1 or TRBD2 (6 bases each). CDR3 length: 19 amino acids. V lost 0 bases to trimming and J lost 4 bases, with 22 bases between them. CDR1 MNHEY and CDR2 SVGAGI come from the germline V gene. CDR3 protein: CASSYSGGPSIFRYNEQFF. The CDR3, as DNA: TGTGCCAGCAGTTACTCTGGGGGGCCATCCATCTTCAGGTACAATGAGCAGTTCTTC.

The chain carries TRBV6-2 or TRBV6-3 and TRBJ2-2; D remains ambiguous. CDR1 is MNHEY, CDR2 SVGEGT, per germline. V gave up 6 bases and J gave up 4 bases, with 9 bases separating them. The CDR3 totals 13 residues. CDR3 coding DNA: TGTGCCAGCAGAACACGATTCACCGGGGAGCTGTTTTTT. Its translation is CASRTRFTGELFF.

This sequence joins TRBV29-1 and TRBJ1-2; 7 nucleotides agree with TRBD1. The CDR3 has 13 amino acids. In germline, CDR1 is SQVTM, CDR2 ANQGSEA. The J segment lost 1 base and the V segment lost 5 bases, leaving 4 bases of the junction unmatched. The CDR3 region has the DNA TGCAGCGTTCCGGGACAGCTTAACTATGGCTACACCTTC. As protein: CSVPGQLNYGYTF.

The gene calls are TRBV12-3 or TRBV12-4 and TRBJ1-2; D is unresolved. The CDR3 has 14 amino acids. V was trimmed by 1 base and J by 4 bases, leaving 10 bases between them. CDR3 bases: TGTGCCAGCAGTTTAGGGTCCGGCCCCTATGGCTACACCTTC. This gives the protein CASSLGSGPYGYTF.

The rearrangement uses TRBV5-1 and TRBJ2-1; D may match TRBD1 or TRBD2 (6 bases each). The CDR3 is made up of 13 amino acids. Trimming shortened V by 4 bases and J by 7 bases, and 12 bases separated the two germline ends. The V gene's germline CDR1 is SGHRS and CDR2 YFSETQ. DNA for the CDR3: TGCGCCAGCAGCACCACAGGGAGGAATGAGCAGTTCTTC. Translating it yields CASSTTGRNEQFF.

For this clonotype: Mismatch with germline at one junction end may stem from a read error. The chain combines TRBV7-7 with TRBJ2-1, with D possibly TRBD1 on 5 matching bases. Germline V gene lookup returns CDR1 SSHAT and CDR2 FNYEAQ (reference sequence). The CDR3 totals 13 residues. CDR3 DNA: TGTGCTAGCAGCTCCCAGGGCGGCAATGAGCAGTTCTTC. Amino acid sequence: CASSSQGGNEQFF. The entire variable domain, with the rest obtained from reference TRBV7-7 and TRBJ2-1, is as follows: GAGVSQSPRYKVTKRGQDVTLRCDPISSHATLYWYQQALGQGPEFLTYFNYEAQPDKSGLPSDRFSAERPEGSISTLTIQRTEQRDSAMYRCASSSQGGNEQFFGPGTRLTVL.

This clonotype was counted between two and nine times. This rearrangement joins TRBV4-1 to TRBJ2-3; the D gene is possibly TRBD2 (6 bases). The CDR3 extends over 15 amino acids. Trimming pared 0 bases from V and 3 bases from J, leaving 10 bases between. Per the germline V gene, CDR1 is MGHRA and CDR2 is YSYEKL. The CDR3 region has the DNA TGCGCCAGCAGCCAAGAGGGGGGAAGAACAGATACGCAGTATTTT. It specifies CASSQEGGRTDTQYF.

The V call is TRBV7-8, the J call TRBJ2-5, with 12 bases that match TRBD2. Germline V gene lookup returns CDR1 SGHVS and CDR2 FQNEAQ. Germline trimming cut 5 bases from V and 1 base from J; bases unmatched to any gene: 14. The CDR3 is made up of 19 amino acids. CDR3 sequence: CASSRVPPWTSGVQETQYF. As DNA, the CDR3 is TGTGCCAGCAGCCGCGTCCCGCCGTGGACTAGCGGGGTCCAAGAGACCCAGTACTTC.

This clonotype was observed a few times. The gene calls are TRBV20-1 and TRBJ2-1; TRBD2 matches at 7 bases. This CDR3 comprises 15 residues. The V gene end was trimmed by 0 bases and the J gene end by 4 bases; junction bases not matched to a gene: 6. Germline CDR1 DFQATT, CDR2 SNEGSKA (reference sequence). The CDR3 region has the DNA TGCAGTGCTAGAGATCTGGCTAGCGGATACAATGAGCAGTTCTTC. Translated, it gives CSARDLASGYNEQFF.

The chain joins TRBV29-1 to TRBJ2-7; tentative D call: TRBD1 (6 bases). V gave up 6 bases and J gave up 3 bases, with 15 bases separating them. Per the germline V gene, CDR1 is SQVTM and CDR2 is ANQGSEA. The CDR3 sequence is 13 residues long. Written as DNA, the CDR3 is TGCAGCGTACAACAGGGAGATAGCTACGAGCAGTACTTC. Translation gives CSVQQGDSYEQYF.

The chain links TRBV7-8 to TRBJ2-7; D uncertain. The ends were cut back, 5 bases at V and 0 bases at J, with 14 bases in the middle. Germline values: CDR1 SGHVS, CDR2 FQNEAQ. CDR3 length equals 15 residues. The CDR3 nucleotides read TGTGCCAGCAGCCCCCTGAGAAACCCCTCCTACGAGCAGTACTTC. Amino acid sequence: CASSPLRNPSYEQYF.

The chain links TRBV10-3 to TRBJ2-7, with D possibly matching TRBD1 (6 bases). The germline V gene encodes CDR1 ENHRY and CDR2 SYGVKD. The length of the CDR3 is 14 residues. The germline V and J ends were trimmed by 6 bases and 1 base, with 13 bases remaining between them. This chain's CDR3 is CAISQPDRSYEQYF. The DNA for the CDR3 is TGTGCCATCAGCCAACCCGACAGGTCCTACGAGCAGTACTTC.

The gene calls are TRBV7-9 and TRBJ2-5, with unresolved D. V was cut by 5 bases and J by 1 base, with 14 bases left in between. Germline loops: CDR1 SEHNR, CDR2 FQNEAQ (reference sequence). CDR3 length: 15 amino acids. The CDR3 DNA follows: TGTGCCAGCAGCCCCGCCGCCCCGATCCAAGAGACCCAGTACTTC. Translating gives CASSPAAPIQETQYF.

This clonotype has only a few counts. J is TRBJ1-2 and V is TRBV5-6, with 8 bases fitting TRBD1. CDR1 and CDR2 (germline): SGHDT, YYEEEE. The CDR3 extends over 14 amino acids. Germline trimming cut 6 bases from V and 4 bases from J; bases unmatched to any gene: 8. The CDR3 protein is CASMTGASPYGYTF. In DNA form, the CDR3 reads TGTGCCAGCATGACAGGGGCCAGCCCCTATGGCTACACCTTC.

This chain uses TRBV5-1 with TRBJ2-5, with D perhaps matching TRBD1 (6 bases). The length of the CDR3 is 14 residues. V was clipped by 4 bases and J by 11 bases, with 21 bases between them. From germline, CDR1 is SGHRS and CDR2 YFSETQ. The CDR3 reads CASSRDMPLGEQYF. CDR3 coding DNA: TGCGCCAGCAGCCGGGACATGCCCCTGGGGGAGCAGTACTTC.

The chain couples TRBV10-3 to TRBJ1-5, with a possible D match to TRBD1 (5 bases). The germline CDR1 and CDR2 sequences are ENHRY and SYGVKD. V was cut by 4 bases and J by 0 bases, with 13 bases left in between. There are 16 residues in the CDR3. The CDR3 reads CAISGGRGDSNQPQHF. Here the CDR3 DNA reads TGTGCCATCAGTGGGGGACGAGGGGATAGCAATCAGCCCCAGCATTTT.

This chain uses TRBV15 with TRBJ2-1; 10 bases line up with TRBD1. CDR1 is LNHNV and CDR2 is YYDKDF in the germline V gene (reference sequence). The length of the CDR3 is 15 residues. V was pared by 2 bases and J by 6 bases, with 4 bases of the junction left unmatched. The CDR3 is CATSRQRTGGNEQFF. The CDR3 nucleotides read TGTGCCACCAGCAGACAACGGACAGGGGGCAATGAGCAGTTCTTC.

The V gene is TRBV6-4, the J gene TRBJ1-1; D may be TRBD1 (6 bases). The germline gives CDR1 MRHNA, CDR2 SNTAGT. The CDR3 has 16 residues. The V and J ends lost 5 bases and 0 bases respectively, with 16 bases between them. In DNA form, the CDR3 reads TGTGCCAGCAGTACTACTAACAGGGCCGTGAACACTGAAGCTTTCTTT. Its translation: CASSTTNRAVNTEAFF.

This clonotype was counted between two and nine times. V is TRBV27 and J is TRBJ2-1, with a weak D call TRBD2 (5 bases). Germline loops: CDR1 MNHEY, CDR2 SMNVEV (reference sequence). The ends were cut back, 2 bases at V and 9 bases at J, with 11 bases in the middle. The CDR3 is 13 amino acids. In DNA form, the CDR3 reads TGTGCCAGCAGTTTACCCCCGGGAATTGAGCAGTTCTTC. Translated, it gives CASSLPPGIEQFF.